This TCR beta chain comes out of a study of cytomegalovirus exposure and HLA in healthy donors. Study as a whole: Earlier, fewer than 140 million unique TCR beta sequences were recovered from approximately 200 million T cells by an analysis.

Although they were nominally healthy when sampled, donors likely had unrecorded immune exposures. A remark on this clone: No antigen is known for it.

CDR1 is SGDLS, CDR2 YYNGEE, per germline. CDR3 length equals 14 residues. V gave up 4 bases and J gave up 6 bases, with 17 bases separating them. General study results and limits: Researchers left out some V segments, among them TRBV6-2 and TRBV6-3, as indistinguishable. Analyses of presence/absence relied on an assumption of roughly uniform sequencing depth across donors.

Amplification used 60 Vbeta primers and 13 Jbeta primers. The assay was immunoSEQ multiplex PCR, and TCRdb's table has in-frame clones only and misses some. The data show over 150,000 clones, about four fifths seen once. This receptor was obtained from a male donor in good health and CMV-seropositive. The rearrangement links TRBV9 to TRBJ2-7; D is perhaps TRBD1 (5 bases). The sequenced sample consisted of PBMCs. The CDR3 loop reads CASSPTVGRGEQYF. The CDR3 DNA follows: TGTGCCAGCAGCCCGACCGTGGGGCGCGGCGAGCAGTACTTC.